The clone carrying this TCR beta chain is deemed medium-sized (0.01 to 0.1%). Its antigen is as yet unknown. This sample is drawn from a study of CD8 T cells in ankylosing spondylitis. Study-level findings and limits: There was a TCR beta motif, made of eight highly homologous variants, that appeared characteristic of ankylosing spondylitis blood. Previously reported in reactive arthritis synovial fluid and blood were some of the motif variants.

A single record per CDR3 protein comes from TCRdb applying MiXCR to the 5' RACE reads. In the table there are 6,000 to 7,500 distinct CDR3 sequences, roughly 2.8% of which are singletons. The V end was cut by 5 bases, the J end by 0 bases, with 15 bases between. Looked up from germline, CDR1 is SGDLS and CDR2 is YYNGEE. CDR3 length: 16 residues. The sequenced material came from blood, either unsorted or a sorted T cell fraction (not recorded which). This chain joins TRBV9 and TRBJ2-1; D not certain. The clonotype was recovered from a female donor with ankylosing spondylitis or in good health (not recorded which). CDR3 protein: CASSVDGLSSYNEQFF. CDR3 DNA sequence: TGTGCCAGCAGTGTTGACGGCCTGAGCTCCTACAATGAGCAGTTCTTC.